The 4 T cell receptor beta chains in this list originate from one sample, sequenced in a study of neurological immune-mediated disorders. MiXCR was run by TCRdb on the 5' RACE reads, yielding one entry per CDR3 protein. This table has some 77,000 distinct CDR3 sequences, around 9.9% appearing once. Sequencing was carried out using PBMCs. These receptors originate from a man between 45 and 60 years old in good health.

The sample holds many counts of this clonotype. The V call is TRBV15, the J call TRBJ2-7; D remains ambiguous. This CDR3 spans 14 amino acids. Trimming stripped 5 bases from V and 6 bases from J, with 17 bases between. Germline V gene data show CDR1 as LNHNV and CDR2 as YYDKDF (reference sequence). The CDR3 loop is CATSGSTPPTEQYF. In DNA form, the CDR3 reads TGTGCCACCAGCGGGTCGACACCGCCCACCGAGCAGTACTTC.

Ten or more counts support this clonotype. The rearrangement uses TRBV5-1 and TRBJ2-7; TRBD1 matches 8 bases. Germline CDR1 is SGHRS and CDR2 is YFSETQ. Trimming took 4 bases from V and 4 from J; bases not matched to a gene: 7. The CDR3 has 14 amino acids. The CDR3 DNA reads TGCGCCAGCAGCGGGTCCGGGACAGGTTACGAGCAGTACTTC. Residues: CASSGSGTGYEQYF.

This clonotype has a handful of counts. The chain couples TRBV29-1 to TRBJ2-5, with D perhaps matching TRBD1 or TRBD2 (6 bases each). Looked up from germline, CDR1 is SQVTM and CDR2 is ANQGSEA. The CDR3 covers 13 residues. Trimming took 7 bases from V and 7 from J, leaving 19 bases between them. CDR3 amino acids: CSAHSGDTGTQYF. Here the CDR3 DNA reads TGCAGCGCTCACTCGGGGGACACAGGGACCCAGTACTTC.

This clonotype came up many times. CDR3 sequence: CASSSRTGNTDTQYF. CDR3 in DNA: TGTGCCAGCAGTTCGAGGACAGGGAACACAGATACGCAGTATTTT. The gene calls are TRBV12-3 or TRBV12-4 and TRBJ2-3, with 8 bases matching TRBD1. V lost 4 bases and J lost 2; bases outside the gene matches: 5. The CDR3 has 15 amino acids.